Listed here are 4 T cell receptor beta chains from one sample, sequenced in a study of CD8+ T cells in alopecia areata. Extraction of RNA preceded its reverse transcription into cDNA, which served as the sequencing template. Data came from immunoSEQ multiplex PCR; TCRdb stores just in-frame clones and leaves some out. The sample lists some 99,000 clones; about 45% were seen once. The sequencing sample was made of CD4+ T cells sorted from blood. These receptors all come from a human donor with alopecia areata.

The rearrangement links TRBV29-1 to TRBJ2-2; D possibly corresponds to TRBD2 (6 bases). V gave up 2 bases and J gave up 5 bases, with 12 bases separating them. This CDR3 contains 14 residues. Germline assignment: CDR1 SQVTM and CDR2 ANQGSEA. The CDR3 protein is CSVEIGGRTGELFF. CDR3 coding DNA: TGCAGCGTTGAAATAGGAGGGCGAACCGGGGAGCTGTTTTTT.

This clone appeared a few times. This sequence joins TRBV18 and TRBJ2-7, with 11 bases matching TRBD2. The CDR3 contains 16 residues. V lost 0 bases and J lost 3; bases outside the gene matches: 4. Germline CDR1 is KGHSH and CDR2 is LQKENI. The CDR3 DNA sequence: TGTGCCAGCTCACCACCAGTAGCGGGGGGGCTCTACGAGCAGTACTTC. Amino acid sequence: CASSPPVAGGLYEQYF.

This clone was observed a handful of times. The V call is TRBV29-1, the J call TRBJ2-7, with TRBD1 identical over 8 bases. This CDR3 has 11 amino acids. The junction had 4 bases not matched to a gene; V was cut back by 7 bases and J by 5 bases. From germline, CDR1 is SQVTM and CDR2 ANQGSEA. CDR3 amino acids: CSGSGGHEQYF. The DNA of the CDR3 is TGCAGCGGGTCAGGGGGCCACGAGCAGTACTTC.

This clone was found a few times. The chain recombines TRBV14 with TRBJ2-5; possibly TRBD1 for D (5 bases). The CDR3 runs to 15 residues. With 0 bases removed from V and 7 bases from J, the gap between germline ends came to 15 bases. CDR1 and CDR2 (germline): SGHDN, FVKESK. The CDR3 DNA reads TGTGCCAGCAGCCAAGAAAGAGCCCCCCAGGGGACCCAGTACTTC. Translating gives CASSQERAPQGTQYF.